Listed below are T cell receptor beta chains from one sample, sequenced in a study of blood T cell repertoires in COVID-19. Profiled with immunoSEQ multiplex PCR; TCRdb holds only in-frame clones, not every one. The sample lists roughly 30,000 clones, about 94% occurring once. Sequenced input: peripheral blood. The receptors shown here come from a human donor in a cohort sampled during active COVID-19. The CDR3 runs from the conserved cysteine through the conserved F or W. Fields, in order: D gene, V gene, clone size, J gene, CDR3 DNA, CDR3 protein. A D gene is named only where the DNA matches it firmly. Only some rows state a clone size, as once, few, many or a class for expanded clones.

>NA|TRBV10-3|once|TRBJ2-7
TGTGCCATCAGCAGCGGACAGACCTCCTACGAGCAGTACTTC
CAISSGQTSYEQYF
>TRBD1|TRBV4-1|NA|TRBJ2-2
TGCGCCAGCAGCGCAAGGGGGACAGGGTCGACCGGGGAGCTGTTTTTT
CASSARGTGSTGELFF
>NA|TRBV18|NA|TRBJ1-5
TGTGCCAGCCAGCTCAACCCATTGACAAAGGTCAATCAGCCCCAGCATTTT
CASQLNPLTKVNQPQHF
>TRBD1|TRBV2|NA|TRBJ1-1
TGTGCCAGCAGGATGGAACAGGGGGAACACACTGAAGCTTTCTTT
CASRMEQGEHTEAFF
>NA|TRBV7-9|NA|TRBJ1-1
TGTGCCAGCAGCTCAACAATGAACACTGAAGCTTTCTTT
CASSSTMNTEAFF
>TRBD2|TRBV7-3|NA|TRBJ2-1
TGTGCCAGCAGCCTCGGACTAGCGGACTACAATGAGCAGTTCTTC
CASSLGLADYNEQFF
>NA|TRBV2|NA|TRBJ2-7
TGTGCCAGCAGTGAACAAGGGACTCACTCCTACGAGCAGTACTTC
CASSEQGTHSYEQYF
>TRBD1|TRBV13|NA|TRBJ1-6
TGTGCCAGCAGCTCGACAGGGGTCTATAATTCACCCCTCCACTTT
CASSSTGVYNSPLHF
>NA|TRBV6-6|NA|TRBJ2-7
TGTGCCAGCAGCCCCCGCTACGAGCAGTACTTC
CASSPRYEQYF
>NA|TRBV6-6|NA|TRBJ2-5
TGTGCCAGCACCCACGTGGGGGGGGCAGTTGTGGAGACCCAGTACTTC
CASTHVGGAVVETQYF
>NA|TRBV25-1|NA|TRBJ1-2
TGTGCCAGCAGTGAATATTCAGGGGTGGATGGCTACACCTTC
CASSEYSGVDGYTF
>NA|TRBV7-8|NA|TRBJ1-3
TGTGCCAGCAGCTCACTGAGGTTAGGGACAAGTGGAAACACCATATATTTT
CASSSLRLGTSGNTIYF
>NA|TRBV7-3|NA|TRBJ2-3
TGTGCCAGCAGCTCGACCCCCCTAGCGCGCGCAGATACGCAGTATTTT
CASSSTPLARADTQYF
>NA|TRBV11-2|once|TRBJ2-1
TGTGCCAGCAGCTTCTGGAGTGGCGGAATGAATGAGCAGTTCTTC
CASSFWSGGMNEQFF
>NA|TRBV13|once|TRBJ2-3
TGTGCCAGCAGCTTAAGCCGGGGGACTAGCACAGATACGCAGTATTTT
CASSLSRGTSTDTQYF
>TRBD1|TRBV15|NA|TRBJ1-4
TGTGCCACCAGCAGAGAGACAGGGGTTGAAAAACTGTTTTTT
CATSRETGVEKLFF
>NA|TRBV24-1|NA|TRBJ2-2
TGTGCCACCAGTGACCTATTTGGGGAGCTGTTTTTT
CATSDLFGELFF
>NA|TRBV5-1|NA|TRBJ2-2
TGCGCCAGCAGCTTCAGTGGAGGGGGCGGGGACACCGGGGAGCTGTTTTTT
CASSFSGGGGDTGELFF
>TRBD2|TRBV10-3|NA|TRBJ2-3
TGTGCCATCAGTGATTGGGGGACTAGTCGAGAGGAAGCAGATACGCAGTATTTT
CAISDWGTSREEADTQYF
>NA|TRBV10-1|NA|TRBJ1-1
TGCGCCAGCAGTGTCGGGGGATCAACTGAAGCTTTCTTT
CASSVGGSTEAFF
>TRBD2|TRBV19|few|TRBJ2-4
TGTGCCAGTAGTATTCAAGCGGGAGTTGGAAACATTCAGTACTTC
CASSIQAGVGNIQYF
>NA|TRBV6-5|NA|TRBJ2-1
TGTGCCAGCAGTTACTCGTCGGAGCTTGAGCAGTTCTTC
CASSYSSELEQFF
>NA|TRBV7-8|NA|TRBJ1-1
TGTGCCAGCGGGATCGGACAGCCGAACACTGAAGCTTTCTTT
CASGIGQPNTEAFF
>NA|TRBV6-4|NA|TRBJ1-5
TGTGCCAGCAGCCTCGCTAGACAGGAAGAATATTGGGGGAGCAATCAGCCCCAGCATTTT
CASSLARQEEYWGSNQPQHF
>TRBD1|TRBV3-1/TRBV3-2|NA|TRBJ2-7
TGTGCCAGCAGCCAAGGACAGGGGTTAGGCGAGCAGTACTTC
CASSQGQGLGEQYF
>NA|TRBV10-2|NA|TRBJ1-2
TGCGCCAGCAGGAACCCCTGGGACACCAGATATGGCTACACCTTC
CASRNPWDTRYGYTF
>NA|TRBV6-5|NA|TRBJ1-5
TGTGCCAGCAGTTACGTGGGCGACGGTCAGCCCCAGCATTTT
CASSYVGDGQPQHF
>TRBD1|TRBV14|NA|TRBJ2-1
TGTGCCAGCAGCCAAGGGTTGGGACAGGCGCCAGGAGGCTCCTACAATGAGCAGTTCTTC
CASSQGLGQAPGGSYNEQFF
>TRBD2|TRBV5-6|NA|TRBJ2-1
TGTGCCAGCAGTTTTGGACTAGCGGGAGTTGGGTTCTTC
CASSFGLAGVGFF
>NA|TRBV29-1|NA|TRBJ2-7
TGCAGCGTCATGGGGCGTGAATCCTACGAGCAGTACTTC
CSVMGRESYEQYF
>NA|TRBV5-1|NA|TRBJ2-7
TGCGCCAGCAGCTTGAGGGACTTCGACTACGAGCAGTACTTC
CASSLRDFDYEQYF
>TRBD1|TRBV19|NA|TRBJ1-1
TGTGCCAGTAGTCGAGGACAGGCGAACACTGAAGCTTTCTTT
CASSRGQANTEAFF
>NA|TRBV11-2|NA|TRBJ2-7
TGTGCCAGCAGCTTAGCGCACGGGTTTATGTACGAGCAGTACTTC
CASSLAHGFMYEQYF
>TRBD1|TRBV4-1|once|TRBJ1-2
TGCGCCAGCAGCCAAGGGACAGGGGGGGTCTTTAGGTATGGCTACACCTTC
CASSQGTGGVFRYGYTF
>TRBD1|TRBV3-1/TRBV3-2|NA|TRBJ2-7
TGTGCCAGCAGCCAAGGGACAGGCTACGAGCAGTACTTC
CASSQGTGYEQYF
>TRBD1|TRBV5-5|NA|TRBJ1-6
TGTGCCAGCAGCCAATTGGGGGACAGGGTTCATTCACCCCTCCACTTT
CASSQLGDRVHSPLHF
>TRBD2|TRBV5-1|NA|TRBJ2-5
TGCGCCAGCAGCCCCGGGACTAGCGGGACACTCCAAGAGACCCAGTACTTC
CASSPGTSGTLQETQYF
>NA|TRBV11-2|NA|TRBJ1-5
TGTGCCAGCAGCTTAGGAGAGTTCGGCAATCAGCCCCAGCATTTT
CASSLGEFGNQPQHF
>NA|TRBV4-1|NA|TRBJ1-1
TGCGCCAGCAGCCGGACCCGGGGGGTTGCTGAAGCTTTCTTT
CASSRTRGVAEAFF
>TRBD1|TRBV11-2|NA|TRBJ1-6
TGTGCCAGCAGCGCGCCCGGGACAGGGGTGTCACCCCTCCACTTT
CASSAPGTGVSPLHF
>TRBD1|TRBV19|NA|TRBJ1-1
TGTGCCAGCAGGCATTATGGGCAGGGGGCGTTTGAAGCTTTCTTT
CASRHYGQGAFEAFF
>NA|TRBV6-6|once|TRBJ2-3
TGTGCCAGCAGTCCCCAACCCCAGGGGTGGACAGATACGCAGTATTTT
CASSPQPQGWTDTQYF
>TRBD2|TRBV7-9|NA|TRBJ2-3
TGTGCCAGCAGCTCACCGGGACTAGCGGGAGGCACAGATACGCAGTATTTT
CASSSPGLAGGTDTQYF
>NA|TRBV10-3|NA|TRBJ1-1
TGTGCCATCGGGCGGGGGACCATGAACACTGAAGCTTTCTTT
CAIGRGTMNTEAFF
>TRBD2|TRBV28|NA|TRBJ2-7
TGTGCCACCCGGACTAGCGGTTACGAGCAGTACTTC
CATRTSGYEQYF
>TRBD2|TRBV19|once|TRBJ2-4
TGTGCCAGTAGTATAGGAGGTAGCGGGATAGCCAAAAACATTCAGTACTTC
CASSIGGSGIAKNIQYF
>TRBD1|TRBV28|NA|TRBJ1-1
TGTGCCAGCAGTTTCACAGGGGGAAGGAACACTGAAGCTTTCTTT
CASSFTGGRNTEAFF